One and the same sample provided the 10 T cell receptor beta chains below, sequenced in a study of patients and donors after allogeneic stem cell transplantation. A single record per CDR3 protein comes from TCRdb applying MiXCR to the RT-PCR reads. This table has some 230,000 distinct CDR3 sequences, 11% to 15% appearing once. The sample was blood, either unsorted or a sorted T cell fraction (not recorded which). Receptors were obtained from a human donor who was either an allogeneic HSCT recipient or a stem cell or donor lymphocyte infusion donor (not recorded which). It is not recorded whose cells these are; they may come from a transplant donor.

This CDR3 is CASSQDGFRVGGNTIYF. The CDR3 DNA is TGTGCCAGCAGCCAAGATGGTTTCAGGGTAGGGGGAAACACCATATATTTT. The gene calls are TRBV4-2 and TRBJ1-3; possibly TRBD1 for D (5 bases). V was shortened by 0 bases and J by 4 bases, with 16 bases between the two germline ends. The V gene's germline CDR1 is LGHNA and CDR2 YNFKEQ. There are 17 residues in the CDR3.

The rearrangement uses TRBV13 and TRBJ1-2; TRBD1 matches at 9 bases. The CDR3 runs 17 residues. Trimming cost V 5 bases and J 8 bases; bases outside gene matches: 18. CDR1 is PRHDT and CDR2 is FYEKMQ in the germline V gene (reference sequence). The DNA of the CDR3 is TGTGCCAGCAGCGACCGGGACAGGGCCACTTTTTTTGTCGGCTACACCTTC. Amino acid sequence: CASSDRDRATFFVGYTF. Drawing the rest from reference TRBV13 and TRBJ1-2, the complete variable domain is AAGVIQSPRHLIKEKRETATLKCYPIPRHDTVYWYQQGPGQDPQFLISFYEKMQSDKGSIPDRFSAQQFSDYHSELNMSSLELGDSALYFCASSDRDRATFFVGYTFGSGTRLTVV.

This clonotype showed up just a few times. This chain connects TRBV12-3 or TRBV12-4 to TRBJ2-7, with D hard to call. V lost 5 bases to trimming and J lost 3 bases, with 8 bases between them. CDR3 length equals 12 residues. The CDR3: CASSPWGYEQYF. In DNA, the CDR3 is TGTGCCAGCAGTCCCTGGGGCTACGAGCAGTACTTC.

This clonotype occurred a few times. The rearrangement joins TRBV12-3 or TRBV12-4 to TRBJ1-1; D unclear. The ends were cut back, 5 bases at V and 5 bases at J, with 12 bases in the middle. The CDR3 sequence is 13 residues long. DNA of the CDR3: TGTGCCAGCAGTCCCAATACGGGGACTGAAGCTTTCTTT. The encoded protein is CASSPNTGTEAFF.

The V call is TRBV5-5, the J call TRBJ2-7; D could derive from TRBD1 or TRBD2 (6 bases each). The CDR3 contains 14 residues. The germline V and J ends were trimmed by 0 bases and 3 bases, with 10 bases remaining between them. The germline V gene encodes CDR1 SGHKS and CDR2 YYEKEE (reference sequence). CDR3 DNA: TGTGCCAGCAGCTTGGAGGGGGGAGGCTACGAGCAGTACTTC. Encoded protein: CASSLEGGGYEQYF.

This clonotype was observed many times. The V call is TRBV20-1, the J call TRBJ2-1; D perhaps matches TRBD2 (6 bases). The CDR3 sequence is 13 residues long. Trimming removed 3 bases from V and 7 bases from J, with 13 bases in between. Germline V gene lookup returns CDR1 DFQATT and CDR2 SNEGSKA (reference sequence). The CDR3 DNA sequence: TGCAGTGCTAGCCCCGACGGGAGAAATGAGCAGTTCTTC. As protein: CSASPDGRNEQFF.

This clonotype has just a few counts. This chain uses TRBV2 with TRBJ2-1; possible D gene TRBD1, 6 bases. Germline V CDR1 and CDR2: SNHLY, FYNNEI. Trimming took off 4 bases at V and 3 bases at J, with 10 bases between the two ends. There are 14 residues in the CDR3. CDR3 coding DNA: TGTGCCAGCAGTGGACAGGTCAGCTACAATGAGCAGTTCTTC. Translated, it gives CASSGQVSYNEQFF.

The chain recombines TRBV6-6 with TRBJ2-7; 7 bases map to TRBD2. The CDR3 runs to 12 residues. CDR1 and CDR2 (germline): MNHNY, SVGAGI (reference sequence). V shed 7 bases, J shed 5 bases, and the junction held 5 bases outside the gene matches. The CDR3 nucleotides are TGTGCCAGCAACGTCGGGGGGAACGAGCAGTACTTC. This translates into CASNVGGNEQYF.

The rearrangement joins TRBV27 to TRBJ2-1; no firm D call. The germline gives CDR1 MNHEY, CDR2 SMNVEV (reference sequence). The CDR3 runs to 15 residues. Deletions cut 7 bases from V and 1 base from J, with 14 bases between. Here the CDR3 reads CASKSNPRSYNEQFF. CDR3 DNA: TGTGCCAGCAAGTCCAACCCCCGGTCCTACAATGAGCAGTTCTTC.

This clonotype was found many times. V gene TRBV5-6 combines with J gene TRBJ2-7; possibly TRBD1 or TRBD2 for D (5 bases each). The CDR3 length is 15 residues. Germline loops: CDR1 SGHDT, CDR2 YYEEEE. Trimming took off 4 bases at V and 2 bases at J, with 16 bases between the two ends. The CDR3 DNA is TGTGCCAGCAGCCCGGGACCAACCTTGACCTACGAGCAGTACTTC. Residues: CASSPGPTLTYEQYF.